Shown below are 23 T cell receptor beta chains from a single sample sequenced in a study of blood T cell repertoires in COVID-19. Produced via immunoSEQ multiplex PCR; TCRdb's table is partial and in-frame only. The sample includes more than 250,000 clones, about 89% of them seen just once. Sequencing input: PBMCs or T cells enriched from blood (not recorded which). The receptors were gathered from a woman aged 18-30 years who had recovered from COVID-19.

This rearrangement joins TRBV3-1 (or the pseudogene TRBV3-2) to TRBJ1-2, with TRBD1 matching 9 bases. V dropped 4 bases and J dropped 8; count of bases not matched to a gene: 2. Germline-derived CDR1 and CDR2 are LGHDT and YNNKEL (reference sequence). The CDR3 totals 12 residues. In nucleotides, the CDR3 is TGTGCCAGCAGCCCGGGACAGGGCGGCTACACCTTC. Protein: CASSPGQGGYTF.

This chain connects TRBV19 to TRBJ1-3; tentative D call: TRBD1 (5 bases). Trimming took 6 bases from V and 4 from J, leaving 13 bases between them. Germline CDR1 and CDR2: LNHDA and SQIVND (reference sequence). CDR3 size: 14 residues. In DNA form, the CDR3 reads TGTGCCAGTAGGGGCCAGGGTCCCGGAAACACCATATATTTT. This encodes CASRGQGPGNTIYF. Drawing the rest from reference TRBV19 and TRBJ1-3, the complete variable domain is DGGITQSPKYLFRKEGQNVTLSCEQNLNHDAMYWYRQDPGQGLRLIYYSQIVNDFQKGDIAEGYSVSREKKESFPLTVTSAQKNPTAFYLCASRGQGPGNTIYFGEGSWLTVV.

This sequence joins TRBV7-9 and TRBJ2-3; D possibly corresponds to TRBD2 (6 bases). Germline V gives CDR1 SEHNR, CDR2 FQNEAQ (reference sequence). Trimming took off 9 bases at V and 5 bases at J, with 15 bases between the two ends. CDR3 length equals 13 residues. The CDR3, as DNA: TGTGCCAGTCTAGCGAGTGTAAGAGATACGCAGTATTTT. This gives the protein CASLASVRDTQYF.

The genes are TRBV3-1 (or the pseudogene TRBV3-2) and TRBJ2-5, with 10 positions matching TRBD2. From germline, CDR1 is LGHDT and CDR2 YNNKEL (reference sequence). The junction had 9 bases not matched to a gene; V was cut back by 3 bases and J by 5 bases. The CDR3 totals 16 residues. The DNA of the CDR3 is TGTGCCAGCAGCCAGGTAGCGGGAGGATCTGGGGAGACCCAGTACTTC. The encoded protein is CASSQVAGGSGETQYF.

The chain carries TRBV4-3 and TRBJ2-3; weak D call: TRBD1 (6 bases). The CDR3 is 14 residues long. V was shortened by 0 bases and J by 4 bases, with 8 bases between the two germline ends. The V gene's germline CDR1 is LGHNA and CDR2 YSLEER. CDR3 DNA: TGCGCCAGCAGCCAAGACAGGGGACCAGATACGCAGTATTTT. Its translation is CASSQDRGPDTQYF.

This chain connects TRBV3-1 (or the pseudogene TRBV3-2) to TRBJ2-1; 7 nucleotides line up with TRBD1. This CDR3 comprises 19 residues. CDR1 is LGHDT and CDR2 is YNNKEL in the germline V gene (reference sequence). V lost 4 bases and J lost 4; bases outside the gene matches: 19. As DNA, the CDR3 is TGTGCCAGCAGCCCAAAACGACCGGGACAGCGTTCCCTTTACAATGAGCAGTTCTTC. Its translation: CASSPKRPGQRSLYNEQFF.

This clone was recorded a few times. V usage is TRBV6-2 or TRBV6-3 and J usage is TRBJ2-1, with D unresolved. The germline V and J ends were trimmed by 4 bases and 4 bases, with 8 bases remaining between them. Germline values: CDR1 MNHEY, CDR2 SVGEGT. The CDR3 sequence is 13 residues long. The CDR3 is CASSLMTYNEQFF. CDR3 in DNA: TGTGCCAGCAGTTTGATGACTTACAATGAGCAGTTCTTC.

J is TRBJ1-1 and V is TRBV21-1; the table's TRBD1 call for D was not verified on the DNA. TRBV21-1 is a listed pseudogene. The CDR3 loop spans 18 amino acids. CDR3 in DNA: TGTGCCAGCAGCATACCGGGACAGGGTTCACACTCGAACACTGAAGCTTTCTTT. Translated, it gives CASSIPGQGSHSNTEAFF.

Only a few counts were recorded for this clone. The CDR3 sequence is CASSAETGFKQYF. The DNA of the CDR3 is TGTGCCAGCAGCGCCGAGACAGGGTTTAAGCAGTACTTC. This chain uses TRBV9 with TRBJ2-7; 7 nucleotides agree with TRBD1. V shed 3 bases and J 8 bases; nucleotides not matched to a gene: 8. CDR3 length equals 13 residues. Germline V gene data show CDR1 as SGDLS and CDR2 as YYNGEE. The whole variable domain, remainder taken from reference TRBV9 and TRBJ2-7, is DSGVTQTPKHLITATGQRVTLRCSPRSGDLSVYWYQQSLDQGLQFLIQYYNGEERAKGNILERFSAQQFPDLHSELNLSSLELGDSALYFCASSAETGFKQYFGPGTRLTVT.

The chain carries TRBV4-2 and TRBJ2-7; no clear D. Germline V lookup: CDR1 LGHNA, CDR2 YNFKEQ. V lost 1 base and J 1 base, leaving 8 bases between the germline ends. This CDR3 is 14 amino acids long. CDR3 nucleotides: TGTGCCAGCAGCCAAGTTTCCCTGTCCTACGAGCAGTACTTC. It codes for CASSQVSLSYEQYF.

The chain is built from TRBV14 and TRBJ1-2; no clear D gene. Germline V CDR1 and CDR2: SGHDN, FVKESK. V was clipped by 2 bases and J by 4 bases, with 11 bases between them. The CDR3 has 14 residues. Written as DNA, the CDR3 is TGTGCCAGCAGCCAACTGCGGGCGCCCTATGGCTACACCTTC. It specifies CASSQLRAPYGYTF.

The J gene is TRBJ1-1, the V gene TRBV13, with TRBD1 identical over 7 bases. The CDR3 covers 16 residues. The V gene's germline CDR1 is PRHDT and CDR2 FYEKMQ (reference sequence). V shed 1 base, J shed 4 bases, and the junction held 9 bases outside the gene matches. The chain's CDR3 is CASSLEGQRRATEAFF. The CDR3 region has the DNA TGTGCCAGCAGCTTAGAGGGACAGAGAAGGGCCACTGAAGCTTTCTTT. The full variable domain, completed using reference TRBV13 and TRBJ1-1, is AAGVIQSPRHLIKEKRETATLKCYPIPRHDTVYWYQQGPGQDPQFLISFYEKMQSDKGSIPDRFSAQQFSDYHSELNMSSLELGDSALYFCASSLEGQRRATEAFFGQGTRLTVV.

The chain employs TRBV29-1 and TRBJ1-3; D may be TRBD1 (5 bases). Trimming cost V 7 bases and J 8 bases, with 12 bases left between them. The CDR3 is made up of 11 amino acids. Germline V gene lookup returns CDR1 SQVTM and CDR2 ANQGSEA. CDR3 nucleotides: TGCAGCGGGTGGGGAGGGGACACCATATATTTT. The encoded protein is CSGWGGDTIYF. The full variable domain, in which reference TRBV29-1 and TRBJ1-3 provide the parts outside the CDR3, is SAVISQKPSRDICQRGTSLTIQCQVDSQVTMMFWYRQQPGQSLTLIATANQGSEATYESGFVIDKFPISRPNLTFSTLTVSNMSPEDSSIYLCSGWGGDTIYFGEGSWLTVV.

This clone was detected only once. The chain uses TRBV5-1 and TRBJ2-7, with D perhaps matching TRBD1 (6 bases). CDR1 and CDR2 from the germline V gene are SGHRS and YFSETQ. This CDR3 has 14 residues. The V and J ends lost 3 bases and 2 bases respectively, with 12 bases between them. CDR3 in DNA: TGCGCCAGCAGCTATCCACAGGGAACCTACGAGCAGTACTTC. Translated: CASSYPQGTYEQYF.

This clone appeared a few times. The rearrangement uses TRBV28 and TRBJ1-1; possibly TRBD1 for D (6 bases). CDR3 size: 17 residues. Germline V gives CDR1 MDHEN, CDR2 SYDVKM. V dropped 4 bases and J dropped 4 bases, with 22 bases sitting between them. This chain's CDR3 is CASSSSGAAAVATEAFF. The CDR3 DNA is TGTGCCAGCAGTTCTTCAGGGGCCGCAGCCGTCGCCACTGAAGCTTTCTTT.

The chain is built from TRBV14 and TRBJ2-7; 8 bases match TRBD1. CDR3 size: 14 residues. Trimming at V came to 5 bases and at J to 5 bases, leaving 8 bases not matched to a gene. Germline V lookup: CDR1 SGHDN, CDR2 FVKESK. CDR3 in DNA: TGTGCCAGCAGCTATGACAGGGGAGTTCACGAGCAGTACTTC. Its translation: CASSYDRGVHEQYF.

CDR3 sequence reads: CASGHFGIEYNSPLHF. Here the CDR3 DNA reads TGTGCCAGCGGGCATTTCGGGATCGAATATAATTCACCCCTCCACTTT. The V call is TRBV7-8, the J call TRBJ1-6, with D uncertain. The V and J ends lost 8 bases and 4 bases respectively, with 18 bases between them. CDR1 is SGHVS, CDR2 FQNEAQ, per germline. CDR3 length: 16 residues.

This chain joins TRBV3-1 (or the pseudogene TRBV3-2) and TRBJ2-6, with 9 bases lining up with TRBD1. Germline V gives CDR1 LGHDT, CDR2 YNNKEL (reference sequence). CDR3 length: 20 amino acids. The trim removed 1 base at V and 4 bases at J, leaving 14 bases unmatched. CDR3 loop: CASSQGNPGQGISGANVLTF. CDR3 DNA: TGTGCCAGCAGCCAAGGCAATCCGGGACAGGGTATTAGCGGGGCCAACGTCCTGACTTTC.

The rearrangement joins TRBV11-2 to TRBJ1-1, with a weak D call TRBD1 (6 bases). V lost 5 bases to trimming and J lost 1 base, with 11 bases between them. The CDR3 runs 14 residues. Germline values: CDR1 SGHAT, CDR2 FQNNGV. The CDR3, as DNA: TGTGCCAGCAGCGATGGGGGCGGGAACACTGAAGCTTTCTTT. Encoded protein: CASSDGGGNTEAFF. The whole variable domain, filled in from reference TRBV11-2 and TRBJ1-1, reads EAGVAQSPRYKIIEKRQSVAFWCNPISGHATLYWYQQILGQGPKLLIQFQNNGVVDDSQLPKDRFSAERLKGVDSTLKIQPAKLEDSAVYLCASSDGGGNTEAFFGQGTRLTVV.

The chain combines TRBV5-6 with TRBJ2-2; a weak D match, TRBD1 (6 bases). V was shortened by 2 bases and J by 10 bases, with 15 bases between the two germline ends. The CDR3 is made up of 14 amino acids. The germline gives CDR1 SGHDT, CDR2 YYEEEE. The CDR3: CASSLNPGAQELFF. As DNA, the CDR3 is TGTGCCAGCAGCTTAAACCCAGGGGCCCAGGAGCTGTTTTTT.

The chain uses TRBV6-1 and TRBJ2-1; 14 bases map to TRBD2. After removal of 6 bases from V and 5 bases from J, the junction contained 21 bases not matched to a gene. Germline V gene lookup returns CDR1 MNHNS and CDR2 SASEGT. The CDR3 sequence is 21 residues long. CDR3 nucleotide sequence: TGTGCCAGCAGGGAACTCAGCGGCGGTATAAGACTAGCGGGAGGGGACAATGAGCAGTTCTTC. As protein: CASRELSGGIRLAGGDNEQFF.

The chain carries TRBV7-9 and TRBJ2-1, with 10 bases that match TRBD1. The length of the CDR3 is 12 residues. Trimming removed 5 bases from V and 10 bases from J; junction bases left unmatched: 2. CDR1 and CDR2 (germline): SEHNR, FQNEAQ (reference sequence). The CDR3 DNA sequence: TGTGCCAGCAGCGTGACAGGGGGCGAGCAGTTCTTC. Translation: CASSVTGGEQFF.

The chain has TRBV5-1 and TRBJ2-1, with 9 bases aligning to TRBD1. CDR3 length: 14 amino acids. Germline trimming cut 3 bases from V and 6 bases from J; bases unmatched to any gene: 4. Per the germline V gene, CDR1 is SGHRS and CDR2 is YFSETQ. The chain's CDR3 is CASSYQGQGNEQFF. CDR3 nucleotides: TGCGCCAGCAGCTACCAGGGACAGGGCAATGAGCAGTTCTTC.